The rows below give T cell receptor beta chains drawn from one sample of a study of OX40 agonist ivuxolimab in advanced cancers. The repertoire was sequenced with immunoSEQ multiplex PCR; TCRdb's copy has only in-frame clones and lacks some. This table has tens of thousands of clones, roughly 90% appearing once. The sample here was CD4+ or CD8+ T cells sorted from blood, taken in a trial of the OX40 agonist ivuxolimab. These receptor sequences come from an adult with an advanced solid tumor such as melanoma, head and neck, liver or kidney cancer. The CDR3 runs from the conserved cysteine through the conserved F or W. Each record gives: D gene, clone size, J gene, V gene, CDR3 DNA, CDR3 protein. A D gene is named only where the DNA matches it firmly. For some rows the clone size is stated as once, few or many, or as a class when expanded; others skip it.

d_call: TRBD2; clone_size: -; j_call: TRBJ2-1; v_call: TRBV2; cdr3_nt: TGTGCCAGCAGGGGAGGACTAGCGGTTTACAATGAGCAGTTCTTC; cdr3_aa: CASRGGLAVYNEQFF
d_call: TRBD1; clone_size: -; j_call: TRBJ1-5; v_call: TRBV5-8; cdr3_nt: TGTGCCAGCAGCCGCCAGGACAGGGTTGATAATCAGCCCCAGCATTTT; cdr3_aa: CASSRQDRVDNQPQHF
d_call: TRBD2; clone_size: -; j_call: TRBJ2-3; v_call: TRBV7-9; cdr3_nt: TGTGCCAGCAGCCACCAATCCGGCCTAGCGGCGATCACAGATACGCAGTATTTT; cdr3_aa: CASSHQSGLAAITDTQYF
d_call: -; clone_size: -; j_call: TRBJ1-1; v_call: TRBV2; cdr3_nt: TGTGCCAGCAGTGTAACAAACACGAACACTGAAGCTTTCTTT; cdr3_aa: CASSVTNTNTEAFF
d_call: -; clone_size: -; j_call: TRBJ1-6; v_call: TRBV25-1; cdr3_nt: TGTGCCAGCCCGGTGGACGGCGAGCAGAATTCACCCCTCCACTTT; cdr3_aa: CASPVDGEQNSPLHF
d_call: -; clone_size: -; j_call: TRBJ2-3; v_call: TRBV9; cdr3_nt: TGTGCCAGCAGCGCATCGGGAGCCGGCACAGATACGCAGTATTTT; cdr3_aa: CASSASGAGTDTQYF
d_call: -; clone_size: few; j_call: TRBJ2-5; v_call: TRBV4-1; cdr3_nt: TGCGCCAGCAGCCAAGTTCCGGCGTTGGGCCTTCAAAAAGAGACCCAGTACTTC; cdr3_aa: CASSQVPALGLQKETQYF
d_call: -; clone_size: -; j_call: TRBJ1-2; v_call: TRBV19; cdr3_nt: TGTGCCAGTAGTATCCCTGAGGCAGGGTACTATGGCTACACCTTC; cdr3_aa: CASSIPEAGYYGYTF
d_call: -; clone_size: -; j_call: TRBJ2-1; v_call: TRBV5-1; cdr3_nt: TGCGCCAGCAGCTTAGGGTTCATCGATGAGCAGTTCTTC; cdr3_aa: CASSLGFIDEQFF
d_call: -; clone_size: -; j_call: TRBJ1-2; v_call: TRBV28; cdr3_nt: TGTGCCAGCAGTTTACAGAATAACTATGGCTACACCTTC; cdr3_aa: CASSLQNNYGYTF
d_call: -; clone_size: -; j_call: TRBJ2-2; v_call: TRBV4-2; cdr3_nt: TGTGCCAGCAGCCAAGGTGGTACGGGAAGCACCGGGGAGCTGTTTTTT; cdr3_aa: CASSQGGTGSTGELFF
d_call: -; clone_size: -; j_call: TRBJ2-1; v_call: TRBV12-2; cdr3_nt: TGTCCAGAGACAGGGGCCAGTCTGTTCGCCTTCTCCTACAATGAGCAGTTCTTC; cdr3_aa: CPETGASLFAFSYNEQFF
d_call: TRBD1; clone_size: once; j_call: TRBJ1-2; v_call: TRBV19; cdr3_nt: TGTGCCAGTAGTCTCTTGACAGGGGATGGCTACACCTTC; cdr3_aa: CASSLLTGDGYTF
d_call: -; clone_size: -; j_call: TRBJ2-1; v_call: TRBV5-6; cdr3_nt: TGTGCCAGCAGCTTGGGGGGTTATGAGCAGTTCTTC; cdr3_aa: CASSLGGYEQFF
d_call: -; clone_size: -; j_call: TRBJ1-4; v_call: TRBV5-4; cdr3_nt: TGTGCCAGCAGCTTGGGCTTGCAGGGTGAGGAAAAACTGTTTTTT; cdr3_aa: CASSLGLQGEEKLFF
d_call: TRBD1; clone_size: -; j_call: TRBJ1-4; v_call: TRBV4-1; cdr3_nt: TGCGCCAGCAGCCAAGGACAGGGCCGAGCTAATGAAAAACTGTTTTTT; cdr3_aa: CASSQGQGRANEKLFF
d_call: TRBD1; clone_size: -; j_call: TRBJ2-5; v_call: TRBV28; cdr3_nt: TGTGCCAGCAGTTCGGTCCCGGGACAGGGGGACCAAGAGACCCAGTACTTC; cdr3_aa: CASSSVPGQGDQETQYF
d_call: TRBD2; clone_size: -; j_call: TRBJ2-1; v_call: TRBV27; cdr3_nt: TGTGCCAGCAGTTTTGGGCTAGCGGGAGTCAATGAGCAGTTCTTC; cdr3_aa: CASSFGLAGVNEQFF
d_call: -; clone_size: -; j_call: TRBJ2-2; v_call: TRBV15; cdr3_nt: TGTGCCACTAAACCTAGACAGGTCGCCGGGGAGCTGTTTTTT; cdr3_aa: CATKPRQVAGELFF
d_call: TRBD2; clone_size: -; j_call: TRBJ2-3; v_call: TRBV13; cdr3_nt: TGTGCCAGCAGCTCAAACAGCGGGGGCCGCACAGATACGCAGTATTTT; cdr3_aa: CASSSNSGGRTDTQYF
d_call: TRBD1; clone_size: -; j_call: TRBJ2-5; v_call: TRBV2; cdr3_nt: TGTGCCAGCAGTGGGAACAGGGGGGTCCAAGAGACCCAGTACTTC; cdr3_aa: CASSGNRGVQETQYF
d_call: -; clone_size: -; j_call: TRBJ1-3; v_call: TRBV11-2; cdr3_nt: TGTGCCAGCACCTTTCCTGGGGCGAGCTCTGGAAACACCATATATTTT; cdr3_aa: CASTFPGASSGNTIYF
d_call: TRBD2; clone_size: -; j_call: TRBJ2-1; v_call: TRBV5-6; cdr3_nt: TGTGCCAGCAGCCCCGGGACTATAAGCTCCTACAATGAGCAGTTCTTC; cdr3_aa: CASSPGTISSYNEQFF
d_call: TRBD2; clone_size: -; j_call: TRBJ2-1; v_call: TRBV5-5; cdr3_nt: TGTGCCAGCAGCTCACTAGCGGGAGGAGGGGGTGAGCAGTTCTTC; cdr3_aa: CASSSLAGGGGEQFF
d_call: TRBD1; clone_size: once; j_call: TRBJ1-1; v_call: TRBV19; cdr3_nt: TGTGCCAGTAGTAGGAGGGGACAGCCAAACACTGAAGCTTTCTTT; cdr3_aa: CASSRRGQPNTEAFF
d_call: -; clone_size: -; j_call: TRBJ2-7; v_call: TRBV7-9; cdr3_nt: TGTGCCAGCAGCCCTCCGGGACTCTCGTTCGTTGGGTCCTACGAGCAGTACTTC; cdr3_aa: CASSPPGLSFVGSYEQYF
d_call: -; clone_size: -; j_call: TRBJ1-2; v_call: TRBV2; cdr3_nt: TGTGCCAGCAGGCGTGTGTCTAACTATGGCTACACCTTC; cdr3_aa: CASRRVSNYGYTF
d_call: TRBD2; clone_size: -; j_call: TRBJ2-1; v_call: TRBV5-6; cdr3_nt: TGTGCCAGCAGTACGAAGTCCCATTTAGCGGGAGCCTCCTACAATGAGCAGTTCTTC; cdr3_aa: CASSTKSHLAGASYNEQFF
d_call: TRBD1; clone_size: -; j_call: TRBJ1-2; v_call: TRBV30; cdr3_nt: TGTGCCTCAAACAGGGGGCTCGGCTATGGCTACACCTTC; cdr3_aa: CASNRGLGYGYTF
d_call: -; clone_size: -; j_call: TRBJ1-2; v_call: TRBV30; cdr3_nt: TGTGCCTGGAGTGTAGGTATAACTAGGAACTATGGCTACACCTTC; cdr3_aa: CAWSVGITRNYGYTF
d_call: -; clone_size: -; j_call: TRBJ2-4; v_call: TRBV2; cdr3_nt: TGTGCCAGCAGGGAGGGGGCTCTAGCCAAAAACATTCAGTACTTC; cdr3_aa: CASREGALAKNIQYF
d_call: -; clone_size: -; j_call: TRBJ2-7; v_call: TRBV11-3; cdr3_nt: TGTGCCAGCAGCTTAGGGCGGGGCAATTCCTACGAGCAGTACTTC; cdr3_aa: CASSLGRGNSYEQYF
d_call: -; clone_size: -; j_call: TRBJ1-4; v_call: TRBV5-1; cdr3_nt: TGCGCCAGCAGCTTCACTAATGAAAAACTGTTTTTT; cdr3_aa: CASSFTNEKLFF
d_call: -; clone_size: -; j_call: TRBJ1-4; v_call: TRBV30; cdr3_nt: TGTGCCTGGCGGCGGGTTGAAAAACTGTTTTTT; cdr3_aa: CAWRRVEKLFF
d_call: -; clone_size: -; j_call: TRBJ1-2; v_call: TRBV18; cdr3_nt: TGTGCCAGCTCAAGGGTCCCAGGGGCCGGCTACACCTTC; cdr3_aa: CASSRVPGAGYTF
d_call: TRBD2; clone_size: once; j_call: TRBJ2-7; v_call: TRBV18; cdr3_nt: TGTGCCAGCTCAAACGGACTAGACTACGAGCAGTACTTC; cdr3_aa: CASSNGLDYEQYF
d_call: TRBD1; clone_size: -; j_call: TRBJ1-3; v_call: TRBV7-2; cdr3_nt: TGTGCCAGCAGCGGAGCCGGACAGGGAGGCAACACCATATATTTT; cdr3_aa: CASSGAGQGGNTIYF
d_call: -; clone_size: -; j_call: TRBJ2-7; v_call: TRBV7-9; cdr3_nt: TGTGCCAGCAGCCTCGGGACGGGTCGTTTGGAGCAGTACTTC; cdr3_aa: CASSLGTGRLEQYF
d_call: TRBD2; clone_size: -; j_call: TRBJ2-7; v_call: TRBV5-1; cdr3_nt: TGCGCCAGCAGCTTGGGTGGGACTAGCGGGAACTACGAGCAGTACTTC; cdr3_aa: CASSLGGTSGNYEQYF
d_call: -; clone_size: -; j_call: TRBJ2-3; v_call: TRBV5-4; cdr3_nt: TGTGCCAGCAGCGCGCTCACGGATACGCAGTATTTT; cdr3_aa: CASSALTDTQYF
d_call: TRBD1; clone_size: -; j_call: TRBJ1-1; v_call: TRBV6-5; cdr3_nt: TGTGCCAGCAGGACGGGACAGATGAACACTGAAGCTTTCTTT; cdr3_aa: CASRTGQMNTEAFF